This record covers a single T cell receptor (beta chain). The antigen it recognizes is unknown. No much larger clonotype is one base removed from it; base qualities were not supplied. In total, roughly 670 healthy bone marrow donors made up the cohort. At the time of sampling, every cohort member was nominally healthy, though immune exposures that went unrecorded were likely present. The donor tested CMV seronegative, placing the donor among the 300 to 450 seronegative members of the cohort. Each donor provided a peripheral blood sample, and peripheral blood mononuclear cells were used for TCR beta sequencing. Genomic DNA was extracted from the blood cell samples with the Qiagen DNeasy Blood Extraction Kit. The sample belongs to a study of cytomegalovirus exposure and HLA in healthy donors (dated by TCRdb to the late 2010s). About the study as a whole: An earlier analysis of roughly 500 of the donors reported 250 to 300 Gb of sequence data and around 120 million unique TCR beta sequences obtained from about 180 million T cells. About 300 gigabases of sequencing data and roughly 80 million unique TCR sequences made up an early release that covered 500 to 700 HLA-typed donors. The genetic ancestry cluster associated with self-reported Caucasian donors included 70% to 85% of the roughly 410 genotyped donors. The study aimed to test whether signatures of past pathogen exposure could be identified by cataloging public T cell receptors. The T cell repertoires of around 670 subjects were profiled by immunosequencing and related to cytomegalovirus serostatus. Along with the roughly 670-subject first cohort, a separate validation cohort of 120 different subjects was used. To predict cytomegalovirus infection status, the study combined high-throughput TCR immunosequencing, statistical association of individual TCRs with disease status, and machine learning. A later analysis re-examined previously published TCR beta repertoires from just over 650 donors and added high-resolution HLA genotyping to investigate patterns of TCR occurrence. Rather than using new phenotypic data, the later analysis identified candidate immune exposures from TCR beta sequences and from how often those sequences occurred across donors. An earlier analysis of 500 to 750 of the donors applied high-throughput TCR beta sequencing to assess whether each TCR beta V gene segment acted as functional or pseudogenic. Donor age, sex, ethnicity and CMV serostatus were compiled alongside the repertoire data. In a later genetic analysis, genome-wide SNP genotypes for about 55% of the roughly 700 donors were used, and that subset was treated as a discovery cohort. Every discovery cohort repertoire had been produced on one sequencing platform. Both class I and class II loci were covered by HLA typing, at four-digit resolution. The number of donors typed differed by locus, with roughly 620-630 for A, B, C, DRB1 and DQB1, roughly 520 for DQA1, over 600 for DPA1, and some 450 for DPB1. Several DR-DQ haplotypes were treated as single units for association and clustering because of strong linkage in the cohort. Among roughly 400 genotyped donors of the cohort, an average of about 240,000 unique TCR beta nucleotide sequences was sequenced per donor, of which about 20% were non-productive. The research as a whole found: It was suggested by the authors that the approach could potentially be generalized to other disease states and immunological phenotypes. Strong co-occurrence of HLA alleles, especially DR and DQ, made assigning TCR associations to individual alleles difficult. In both the original and validation cohorts, the classifier was reported to diagnose cytomegalovirus status with high specificity and sensitivity. Some IMGT-functional V segments, including TRBV6-2 and TRBV6-3, could not be distinguished by the 87-base-pair reads and were therefore excluded. Most TCR sequences were observed very rarely across donors, whereas some public TCRs were present in many individuals. In a later analysis, 16,951 TCR beta sequences were associated with specific HLA alleles at a false discovery rate of 0.05. An association between a missense DCLRE1C variant and V-gene and J-gene trimming of TCR beta chains was found in a later genetic analysis and replicated in an independent cohort. Correlated functional status among segregating V segments might be attributable to linkage disequilibrium, but an unknown experimental factor could not be ruled out. In vitro tests confirmed that a few of the cytomegalovirus-associated TCR beta chains recognize cytomegalovirus antigens. In a later genetic analysis, fewer N-insertions in productive TCRs were reported among donors in an Asian-associated ancestry cluster than the 666-donor mean. A further reported finding was that TCR beta sequences accurately predicted the HLA-A and HLA-B alleles for most subjects in the first cohort. In the study, some 160 TCR beta chains were listed as associated with cytomegalovirus. A later analysis found that HLA-associated TCR beta chains were more clonally expanded and had lower generation probabilities than equally common non-associated chains. In a later analysis, the rate of TCR association differed among HLA loci, with DRB1 alleles having the most associated TCRs and HLA-C alleles having the fewest. The cohort was sequenced for TCR beta chains only, and without alpha or paired-chain data the features that could be detected were limited. In an earlier analysis of several hundred of the donors, most TCR beta V segments were observed in productive rearrangements about 90% or about 30% of the time, broadly matching IMGT annotations. A group of highly shared sequence variants was considered likely to be a technical artifact of the sequencing pipeline. HLA typing was unavailable for some donors at each locus, so association tests used only the typed subset. According to a later analysis, most CMV-associated TCR beta chains appeared to be HLA-restricted, and the HLA associations seemed to be driven largely by CMV exposure. The presence/absence analyses assumed that sequencing depth was roughly uniform across donors, and that assumption may not be true. Several of the top co-occurrence clusters appeared to be linked to parvovirus B19, influenza, CMV and Epstein-Barr virus, according to a later analysis. The only immune exposure information available for the cohort was CMV serostatus. Because counts were too low, around 17 rarely observed V segments, including chromosome 9 orphons, were left out of the earlier analysis of 500 to 750 of the donors.

Receptors were amplified or captured by the immunoSEQ multiplex PCR assay. A mixture of 60 forward primers for TCR Vbeta segments and 13 reverse primers for TCR Jbeta segments was used in the multiplex PCR. A multiplex PCR assay on genomic DNA amplified the CDR3 region of rearranged TCR beta genes. Amplified TCR beta libraries were sequenced as 87-base-pair reads on the Illumina HiSeq System. The authors' analysis ran thus. Across the 500 to 850 repertoires, a later analysis counted 80 million or so unique TCR beta chains, roughly 11 million of which were shared by at least two donors. To remove PCR and sequencing errors, raw reads were error-corrected and collapsed into unique sequences using a nearest-neighbor algorithm that merged closely related sequences. Alignment of CDR3 sequences to IMGT reference sequences was used to assign V, D and J gene segments. Each retained sequence needed at least a six-nucleotide match to both a V gene segment and a J gene segment. Rearrangements were called productive when the CDR3 lacked stop codons and stayed in frame with V and J; all others were non-productive. CDR3 was defined according to IMGT convention as the region running from the second conserved V-encoded cysteine to the conserved J-encoded phenylalanine. The earlier analysis of about 640 of the donors excluded any sequence lacking an unambiguous match to a single V gene segment. An earlier analysis of fewer than 750 of the donors classified V segments as functional when productive rearrangements were above 56.7% and as segregating when the standard deviation between donors was above 5%. A statistical classification framework was developed to diagnose cytomegalovirus status using the catalog of TCR beta chain sequences. V and J gene assignment, in a later analysis, came from comparing TCR nucleotide sequences with IMGT/GENE-DB human TR gene sequences. A later analysis assigned CDR3 sequences and most-parsimonious VDJ recombination scenarios with the TCRdist pipeline. In a later analysis, each TCR beta chain was defined by its CDR3 amino acid sequence together with its V-gene family, and reads without a unique V-gene family were excluded. A later analysis removed 500 to 650 highly shared, low-generation-probability nucleotide sequences to deal with suspected cross-contamination and a sequencing artifact. In a later analysis, a clonal expansion index for each public chain was calculated from normalized within-repertoire ranks of inferred template counts. Generation probabilities in a later analysis came from a VDJ recombination model fitted to out-of-frame rearrangements, and those results were checked against IGoR. In a later analysis, TCR-TCR, TCR-HLA and TCR-CMV co-occurrence was scored with hypergeometric tests, and a repertoire-size bias correction was applied to TCR pairs. To estimate false discovery rates, a later analysis permuted the HLA or CMV assignments 20 times. In a later analysis, co-occurring TCRs were grouped using DBSCAN, and TCRdist sequence similarity was added for clustering within HLA-allele-positive subsets. For co-occurrence clustering, repertoires with fewer than 30,000 or more than 120,000 public chains were excluded, along with 4 to 6 repertoires with anomalous nucleotide sharing. The clones in this table, taken by TCRdb from immuneACCESS, are in-frame only. Not every clone is retained; where verified, under half of the shortfall comes from an unresolved V gene, and the cause of the rest is unknown. The V and J calls and clone size come from that table; D and trimming were worked out from the DNA. This sample comprises roughly 180,000 clones, roughly 80% of them detected only once. Clones ranked in the top ten supply about 0.77% of the sample.

Looking up the germline V gene yields CDR1 SGHVS and CDR2 FQNEAQ. Ends trimmed: V by 4 bases, J by 8 bases; bases unmatched to a gene: 17. Measured from the cysteine to the phenylalanine, the CDR3 is 17 residues long. Of all the DNA, just the CDR3 is kept, 51 bases in frame from base 1. Sequencing was done on a sample of PBMCs. This sequence uses TRBV7-8 and TRBJ2-1, and TRBD1 aligns with 7 junction nucleotides. This TCR came from a woman younger than 30 in good health and CMV-seronegative. The CDR3 region has the sequence CASSSTSARGSMYEQFF. The sequenced DNA: TGTGCCAGCAGCTCCACCTCGGCCAGGGGGTCGATGTATGAGCAGTTCTTC.